The clone carrying this T cell receptor (beta chain) was counted only a few times. The target antigen is unknown. Blood was drawn once from each donor into heparinised tubes. The draws averaged about 0.11 L. Trimming pared 4 bases from V and 1 base from J, leaving 7 bases between. The CDR3 spans 13 residues. The germline gives CDR1 SGHRS, CDR2 YFSETQ. The sample comes from a study of beta chain features in type 1 diabetes. Points from the study as a whole: Compared to healthy donors, patients appeared to have naive, central memory and Treg TCRB repertoires that were more alike.

The investigators reverse transcribed all of the isolated RNA, so they sequenced expressed TCRB transcripts. The repertoire was sequenced with immunoSEQ multiplex PCR; TCRdb's copy has only in-frame clones and lacks some. The sample comprises approximately 140,000 clones, 6.9% of which are singletons, and about 1.3% rests with the top ten. This chain connects TRBV5-1 to TRBJ2-3; TRBD2 might be the D (5 bases). This clonotype was obtained from a woman aged 25 to 39 in good health. Sequencing was performed on central memory CD4+ T cells from blood. The CDR3 DNA reads TGCGCCAGCAGCAGCGGAGGCACAGATACGCAGTATTTT. This sequence encodes CASSSGGTDTQYF.